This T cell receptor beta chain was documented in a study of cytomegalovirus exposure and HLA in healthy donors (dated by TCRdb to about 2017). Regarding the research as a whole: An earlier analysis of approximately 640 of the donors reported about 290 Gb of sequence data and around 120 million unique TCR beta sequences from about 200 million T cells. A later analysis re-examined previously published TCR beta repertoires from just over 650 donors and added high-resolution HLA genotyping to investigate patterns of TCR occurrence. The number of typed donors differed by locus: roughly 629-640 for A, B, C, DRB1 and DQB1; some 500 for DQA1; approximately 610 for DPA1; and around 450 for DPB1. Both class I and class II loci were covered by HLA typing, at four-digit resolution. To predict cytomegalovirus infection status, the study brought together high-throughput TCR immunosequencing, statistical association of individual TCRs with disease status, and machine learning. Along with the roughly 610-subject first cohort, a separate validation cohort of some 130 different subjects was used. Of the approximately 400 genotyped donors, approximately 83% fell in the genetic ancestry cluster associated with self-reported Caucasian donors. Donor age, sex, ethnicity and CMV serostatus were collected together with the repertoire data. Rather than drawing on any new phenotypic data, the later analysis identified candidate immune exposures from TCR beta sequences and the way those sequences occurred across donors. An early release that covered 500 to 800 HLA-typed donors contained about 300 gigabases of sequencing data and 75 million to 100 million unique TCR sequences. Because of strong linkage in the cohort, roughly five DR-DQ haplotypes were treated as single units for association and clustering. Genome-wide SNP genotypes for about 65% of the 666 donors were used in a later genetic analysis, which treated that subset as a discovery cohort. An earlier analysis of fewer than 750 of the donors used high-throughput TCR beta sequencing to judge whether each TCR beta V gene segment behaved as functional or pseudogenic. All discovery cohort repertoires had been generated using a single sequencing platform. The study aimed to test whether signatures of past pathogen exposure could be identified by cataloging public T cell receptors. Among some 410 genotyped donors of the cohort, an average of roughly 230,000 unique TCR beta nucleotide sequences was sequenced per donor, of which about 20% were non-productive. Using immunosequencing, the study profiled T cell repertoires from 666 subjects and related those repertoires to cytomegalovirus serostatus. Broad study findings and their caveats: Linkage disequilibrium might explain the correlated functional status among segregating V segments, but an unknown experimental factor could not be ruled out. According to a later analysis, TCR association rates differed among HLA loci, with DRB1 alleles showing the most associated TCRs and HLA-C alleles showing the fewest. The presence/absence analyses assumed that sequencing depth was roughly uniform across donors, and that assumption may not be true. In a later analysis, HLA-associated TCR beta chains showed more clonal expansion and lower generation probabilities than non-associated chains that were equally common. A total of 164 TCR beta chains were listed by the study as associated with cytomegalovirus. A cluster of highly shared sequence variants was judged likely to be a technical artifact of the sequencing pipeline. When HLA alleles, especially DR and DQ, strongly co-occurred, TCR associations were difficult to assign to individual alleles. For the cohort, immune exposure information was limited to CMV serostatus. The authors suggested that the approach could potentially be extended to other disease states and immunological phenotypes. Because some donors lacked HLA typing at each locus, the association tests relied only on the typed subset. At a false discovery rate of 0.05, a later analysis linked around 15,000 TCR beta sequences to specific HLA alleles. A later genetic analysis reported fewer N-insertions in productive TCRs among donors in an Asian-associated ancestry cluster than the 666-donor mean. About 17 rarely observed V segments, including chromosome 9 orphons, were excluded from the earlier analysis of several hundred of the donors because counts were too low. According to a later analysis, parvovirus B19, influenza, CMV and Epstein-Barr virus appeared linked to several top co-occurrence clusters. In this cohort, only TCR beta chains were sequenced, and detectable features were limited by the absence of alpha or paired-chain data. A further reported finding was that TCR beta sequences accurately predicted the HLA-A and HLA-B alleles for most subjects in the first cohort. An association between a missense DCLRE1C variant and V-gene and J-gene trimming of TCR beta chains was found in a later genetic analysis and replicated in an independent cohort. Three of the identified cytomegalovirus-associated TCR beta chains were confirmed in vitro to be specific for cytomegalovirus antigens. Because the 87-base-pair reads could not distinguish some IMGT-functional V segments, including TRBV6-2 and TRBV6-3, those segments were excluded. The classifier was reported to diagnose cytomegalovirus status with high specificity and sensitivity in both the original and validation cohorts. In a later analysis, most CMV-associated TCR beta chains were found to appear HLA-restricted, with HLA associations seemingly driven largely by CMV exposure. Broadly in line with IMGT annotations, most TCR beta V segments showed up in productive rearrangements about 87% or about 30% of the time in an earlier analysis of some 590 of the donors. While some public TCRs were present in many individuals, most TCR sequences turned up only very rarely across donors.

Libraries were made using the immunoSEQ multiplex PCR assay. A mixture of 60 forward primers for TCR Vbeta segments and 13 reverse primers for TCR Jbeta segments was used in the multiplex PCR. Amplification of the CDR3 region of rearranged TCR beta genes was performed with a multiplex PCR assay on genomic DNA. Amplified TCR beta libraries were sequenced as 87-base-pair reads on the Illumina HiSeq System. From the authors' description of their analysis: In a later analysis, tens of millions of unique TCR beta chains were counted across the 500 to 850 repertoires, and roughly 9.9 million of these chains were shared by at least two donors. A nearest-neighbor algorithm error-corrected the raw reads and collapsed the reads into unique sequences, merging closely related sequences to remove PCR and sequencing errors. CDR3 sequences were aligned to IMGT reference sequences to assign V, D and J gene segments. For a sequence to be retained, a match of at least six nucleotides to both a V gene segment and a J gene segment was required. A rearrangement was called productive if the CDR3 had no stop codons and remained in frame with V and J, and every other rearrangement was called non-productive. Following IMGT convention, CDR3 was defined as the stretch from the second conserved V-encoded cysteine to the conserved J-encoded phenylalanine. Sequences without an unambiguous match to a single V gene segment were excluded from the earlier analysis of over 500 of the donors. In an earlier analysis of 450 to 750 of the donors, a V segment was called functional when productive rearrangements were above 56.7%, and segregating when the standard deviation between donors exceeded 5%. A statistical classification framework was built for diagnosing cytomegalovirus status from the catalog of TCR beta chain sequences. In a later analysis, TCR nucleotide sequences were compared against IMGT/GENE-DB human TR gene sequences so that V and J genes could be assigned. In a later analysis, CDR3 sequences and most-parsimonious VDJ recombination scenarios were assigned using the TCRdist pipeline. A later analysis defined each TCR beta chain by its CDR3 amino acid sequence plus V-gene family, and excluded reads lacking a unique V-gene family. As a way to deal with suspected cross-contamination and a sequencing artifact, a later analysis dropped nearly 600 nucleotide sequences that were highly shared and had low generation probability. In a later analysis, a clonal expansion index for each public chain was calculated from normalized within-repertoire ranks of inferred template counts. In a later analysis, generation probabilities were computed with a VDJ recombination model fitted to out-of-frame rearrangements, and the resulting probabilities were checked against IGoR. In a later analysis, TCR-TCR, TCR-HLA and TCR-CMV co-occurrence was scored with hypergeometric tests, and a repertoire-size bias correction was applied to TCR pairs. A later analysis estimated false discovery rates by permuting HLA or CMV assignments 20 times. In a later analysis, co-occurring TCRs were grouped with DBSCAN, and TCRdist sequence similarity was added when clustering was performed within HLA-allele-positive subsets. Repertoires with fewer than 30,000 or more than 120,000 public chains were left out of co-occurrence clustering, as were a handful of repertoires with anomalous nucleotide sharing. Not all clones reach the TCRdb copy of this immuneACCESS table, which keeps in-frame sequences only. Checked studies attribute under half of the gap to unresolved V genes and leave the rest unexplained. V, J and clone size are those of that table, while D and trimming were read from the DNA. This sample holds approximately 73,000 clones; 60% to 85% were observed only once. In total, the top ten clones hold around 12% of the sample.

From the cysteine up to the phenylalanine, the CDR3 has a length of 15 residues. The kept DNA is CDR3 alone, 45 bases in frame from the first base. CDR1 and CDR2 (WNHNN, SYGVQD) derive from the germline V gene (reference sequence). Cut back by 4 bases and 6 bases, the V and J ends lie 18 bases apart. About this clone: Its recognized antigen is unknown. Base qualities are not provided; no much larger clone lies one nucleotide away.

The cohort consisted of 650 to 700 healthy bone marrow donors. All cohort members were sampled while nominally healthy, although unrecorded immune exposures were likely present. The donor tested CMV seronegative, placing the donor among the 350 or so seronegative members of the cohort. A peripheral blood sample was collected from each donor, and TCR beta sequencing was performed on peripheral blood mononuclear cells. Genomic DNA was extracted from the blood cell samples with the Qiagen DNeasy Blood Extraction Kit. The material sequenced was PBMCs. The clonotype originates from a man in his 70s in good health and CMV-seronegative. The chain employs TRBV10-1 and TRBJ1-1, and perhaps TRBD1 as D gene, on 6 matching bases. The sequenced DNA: TGCGCCAGCAGTGGGGGGCCCAGGGGTGAGCCTGAAGCTTTCTTT. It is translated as CASSGGPRGEPEAFF.